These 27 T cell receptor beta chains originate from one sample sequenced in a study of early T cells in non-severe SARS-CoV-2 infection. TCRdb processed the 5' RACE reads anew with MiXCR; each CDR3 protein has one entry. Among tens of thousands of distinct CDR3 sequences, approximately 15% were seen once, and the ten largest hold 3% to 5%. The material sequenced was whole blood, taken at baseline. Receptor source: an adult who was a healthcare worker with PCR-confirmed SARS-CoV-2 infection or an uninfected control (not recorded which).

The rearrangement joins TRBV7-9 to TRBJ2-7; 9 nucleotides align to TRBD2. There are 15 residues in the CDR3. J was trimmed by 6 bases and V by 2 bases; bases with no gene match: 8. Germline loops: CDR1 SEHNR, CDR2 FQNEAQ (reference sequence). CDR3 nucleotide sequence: TGTGCCAGCAGCTTATTGCTAGCGGGATCGGGCGAGCAGTACTTC. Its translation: CASSLLLAGSGEQYF.

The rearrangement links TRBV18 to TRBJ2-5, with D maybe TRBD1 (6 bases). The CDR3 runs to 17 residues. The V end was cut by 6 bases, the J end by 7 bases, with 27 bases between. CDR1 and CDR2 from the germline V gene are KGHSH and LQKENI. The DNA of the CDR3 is TGTGCCAGCTCCCACGATCAACAGGGCGCCGGATTTGGGACCCAGTACTTC. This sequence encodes CASSHDQQGAGFGTQYF.

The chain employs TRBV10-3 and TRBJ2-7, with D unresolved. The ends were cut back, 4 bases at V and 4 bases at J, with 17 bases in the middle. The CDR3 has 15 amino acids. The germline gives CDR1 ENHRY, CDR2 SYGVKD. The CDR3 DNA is TGTGCCATCAGTGGGAGCCTTAGCTCTTCTTACGAGCAGTACTTC. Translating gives CAISGSLSSSYEQYF.

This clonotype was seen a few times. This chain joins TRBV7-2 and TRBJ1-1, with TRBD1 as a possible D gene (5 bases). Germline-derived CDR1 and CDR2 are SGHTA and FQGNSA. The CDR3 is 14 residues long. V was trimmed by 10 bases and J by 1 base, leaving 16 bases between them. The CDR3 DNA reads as TGTGCCACCAGGGCGGGGCGGGGGAACACTGAAGCTTTCTTT. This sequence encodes CATRAGRGNTEAFF.

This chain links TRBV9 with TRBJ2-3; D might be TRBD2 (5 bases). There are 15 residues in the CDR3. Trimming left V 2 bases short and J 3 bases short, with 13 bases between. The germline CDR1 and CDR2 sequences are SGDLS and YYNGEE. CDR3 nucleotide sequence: TGTGCCAGCAGCGTTCCTAGCACGGGGACAGATACGCAGTATTTT. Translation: CASSVPSTGTDTQYF.

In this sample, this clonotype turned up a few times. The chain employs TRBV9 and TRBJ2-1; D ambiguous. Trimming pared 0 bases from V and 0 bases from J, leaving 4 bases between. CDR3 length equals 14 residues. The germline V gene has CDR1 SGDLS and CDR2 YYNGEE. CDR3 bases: TGTGCCAGCAGCGTAGGAAGCTCCTACAATGAGCAGTTCTTC. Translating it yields CASSVGSSYNEQFF. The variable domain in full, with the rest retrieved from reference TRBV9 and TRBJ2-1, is DSGVTQTPKHLITATGQRVTLRCSPRSGDLSVYWYQQSLDQGLQFLIQYYNGEERAKGNILERFSAQQFPDLHSELNLSSLELGDSALYFCASSVGSSYNEQFFGPGTRLTVL.

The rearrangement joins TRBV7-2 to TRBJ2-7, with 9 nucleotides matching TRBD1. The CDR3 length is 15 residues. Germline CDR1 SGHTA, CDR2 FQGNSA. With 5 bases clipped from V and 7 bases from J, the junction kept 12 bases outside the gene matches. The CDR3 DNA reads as TGTGCCAGCAGCCAGGTGGGGACAGGGCTAGGTGAGCAGTACTTC. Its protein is CASSQVGTGLGEQYF.

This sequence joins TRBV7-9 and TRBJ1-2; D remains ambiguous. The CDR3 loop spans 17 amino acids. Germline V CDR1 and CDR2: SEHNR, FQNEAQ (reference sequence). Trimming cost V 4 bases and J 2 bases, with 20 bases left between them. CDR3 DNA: TGTGCCAGCAGCTCCCGACTCGGGCCATACGTCAACTATGGCTACACCTTC. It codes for CASSSRLGPYVNYGYTF.

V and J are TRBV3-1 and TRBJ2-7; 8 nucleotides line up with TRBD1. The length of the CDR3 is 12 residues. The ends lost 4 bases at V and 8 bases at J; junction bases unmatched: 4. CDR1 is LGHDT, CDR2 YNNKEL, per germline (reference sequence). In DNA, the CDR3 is TGTGCCAGCAGCCTCGGGACAGGCCAGCAGTACTTC. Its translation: CASSLGTGQQYF.

The CDR3 sequence: CASLWLGAGGFNEQFF. CDR3 DNA sequence: TGTGCCAGCCTATGGCTGGGTGCGGGAGGCTTCAATGAGCAGTTCTTC. This rearrangement joins TRBV2 to TRBJ2-1; 8 bases fit TRBD2. Germline V gives CDR1 SNHLY, CDR2 FYNNEI. With 8 bases clipped from V and 6 bases from J, the junction kept 15 bases outside the gene matches. This CDR3 region has 16 residues.

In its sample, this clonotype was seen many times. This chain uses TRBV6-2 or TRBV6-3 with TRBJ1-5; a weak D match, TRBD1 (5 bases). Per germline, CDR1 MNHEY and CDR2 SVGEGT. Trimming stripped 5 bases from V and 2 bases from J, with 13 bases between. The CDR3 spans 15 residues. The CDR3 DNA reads TGTGCCAGCAGTGCTCACAGGAAGGGCAATCAGCCCCAGCATTTT. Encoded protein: CASSAHRKGNQPQHF.

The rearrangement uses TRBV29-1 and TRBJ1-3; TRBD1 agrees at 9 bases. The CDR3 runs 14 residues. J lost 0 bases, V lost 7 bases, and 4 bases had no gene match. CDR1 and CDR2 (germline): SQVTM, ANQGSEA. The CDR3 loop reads CSAVGQGSGNTIYF. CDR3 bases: TGCAGCGCTGTGGGACAGGGCTCTGGAAACACCATATATTTT.

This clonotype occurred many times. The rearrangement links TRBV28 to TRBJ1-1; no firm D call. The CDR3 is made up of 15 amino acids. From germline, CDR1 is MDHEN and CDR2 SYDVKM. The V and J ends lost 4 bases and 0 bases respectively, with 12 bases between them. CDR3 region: CASSSHWRMNTEAFF. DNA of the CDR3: TGTGCCAGCAGTTCCCACTGGAGAATGAACACTGAAGCTTTCTTT.

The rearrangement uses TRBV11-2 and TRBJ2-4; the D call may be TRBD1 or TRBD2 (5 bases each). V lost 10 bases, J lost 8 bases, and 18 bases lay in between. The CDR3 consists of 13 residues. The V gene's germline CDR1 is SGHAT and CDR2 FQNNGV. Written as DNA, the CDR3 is TGTGCCACCGGGGCCGGGGTTGGGGACATTCAGTACTTC. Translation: CATGAGVGDIQYF.

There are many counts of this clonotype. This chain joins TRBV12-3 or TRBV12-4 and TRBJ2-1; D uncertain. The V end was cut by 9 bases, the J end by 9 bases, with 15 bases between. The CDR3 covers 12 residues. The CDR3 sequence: CASLRRPGEQFF. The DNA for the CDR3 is TGTGCCAGTCTGAGGCGGCCGGGTGAGCAGTTCTTC.

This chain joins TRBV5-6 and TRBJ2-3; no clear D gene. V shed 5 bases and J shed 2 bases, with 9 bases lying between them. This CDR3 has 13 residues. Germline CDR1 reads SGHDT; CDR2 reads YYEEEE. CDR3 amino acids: CASRISSTDTQYF. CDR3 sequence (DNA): TGTGCCAGCAGAATCTCGTCCACAGATACGCAGTATTTT.

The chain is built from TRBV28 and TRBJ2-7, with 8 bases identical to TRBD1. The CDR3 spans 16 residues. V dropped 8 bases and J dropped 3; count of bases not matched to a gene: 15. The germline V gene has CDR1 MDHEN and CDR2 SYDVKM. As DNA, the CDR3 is TGTGCCAGCGGTCGGCACGGCAGGGGGCTTTTCTACGAGCAGTACTTC. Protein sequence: CASGRHGRGLFYEQYF.

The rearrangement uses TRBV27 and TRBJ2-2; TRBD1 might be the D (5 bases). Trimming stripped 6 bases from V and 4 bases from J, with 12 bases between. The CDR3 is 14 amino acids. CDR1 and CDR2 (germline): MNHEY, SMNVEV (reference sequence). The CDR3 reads CASRKGAVTGELFF. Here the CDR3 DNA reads TGTGCCAGCAGAAAAGGGGCGGTCACCGGGGAGCTGTTTTTT.

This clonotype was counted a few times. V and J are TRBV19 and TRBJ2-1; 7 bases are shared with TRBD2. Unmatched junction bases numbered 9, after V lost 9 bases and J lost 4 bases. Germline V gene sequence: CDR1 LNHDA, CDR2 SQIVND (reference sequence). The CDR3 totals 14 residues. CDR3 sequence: CASALAGVYNEQFF. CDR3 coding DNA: TGTGCCAGCGCCCTCGCGGGAGTATACAATGAGCAGTTCTTC.

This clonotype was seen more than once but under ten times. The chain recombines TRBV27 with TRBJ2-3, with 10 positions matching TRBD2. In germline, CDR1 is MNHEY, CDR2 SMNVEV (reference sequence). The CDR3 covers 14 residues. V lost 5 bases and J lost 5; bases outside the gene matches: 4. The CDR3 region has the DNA TGTGCCAGCAGTCTAGCGGGAGTGGTAGATACGCAGTATTTT. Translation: CASSLAGVVDTQYF.

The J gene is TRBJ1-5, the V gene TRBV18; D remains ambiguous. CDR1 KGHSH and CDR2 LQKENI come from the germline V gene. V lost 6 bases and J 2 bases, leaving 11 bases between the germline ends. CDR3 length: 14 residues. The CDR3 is CASSPVAGNQPQHF. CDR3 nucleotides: TGTGCCAGCTCTCCTGTCGCAGGCAATCAGCCCCAGCATTTT.

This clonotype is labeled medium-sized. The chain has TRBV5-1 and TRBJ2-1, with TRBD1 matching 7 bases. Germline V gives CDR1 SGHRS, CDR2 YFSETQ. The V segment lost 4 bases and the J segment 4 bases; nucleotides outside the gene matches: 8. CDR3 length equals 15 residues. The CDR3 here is CASSPGQNRYNEQFF. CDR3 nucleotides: TGCGCCAGCAGCCCGGGACAGAACCGTTACAATGAGCAGTTCTTC.

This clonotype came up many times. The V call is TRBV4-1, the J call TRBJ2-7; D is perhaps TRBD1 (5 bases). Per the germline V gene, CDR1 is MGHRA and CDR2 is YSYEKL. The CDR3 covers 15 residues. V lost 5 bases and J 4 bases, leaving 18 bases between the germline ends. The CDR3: CASSYSVQGSYEQYF. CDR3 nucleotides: TGCGCCAGCAGCTACTCGGTCCAGGGCTCATACGAGCAGTACTTC.

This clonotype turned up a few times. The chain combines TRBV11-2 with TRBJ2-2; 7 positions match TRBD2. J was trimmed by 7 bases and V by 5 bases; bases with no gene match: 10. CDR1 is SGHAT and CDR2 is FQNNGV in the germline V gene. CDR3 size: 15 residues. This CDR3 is CASSARRGGNGELFF. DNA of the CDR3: TGTGCCAGCAGCGCCCGACGGGGAGGGAACGGGGAGCTGTTTTTT.

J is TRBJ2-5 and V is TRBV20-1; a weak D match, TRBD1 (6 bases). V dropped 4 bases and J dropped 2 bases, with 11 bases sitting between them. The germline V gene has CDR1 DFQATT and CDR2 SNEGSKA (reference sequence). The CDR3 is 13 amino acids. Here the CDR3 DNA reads TGCAGTGCTATCCGGACAGCTCAAGAGACCCAGTACTTC. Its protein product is CSAIRTAQETQYF.

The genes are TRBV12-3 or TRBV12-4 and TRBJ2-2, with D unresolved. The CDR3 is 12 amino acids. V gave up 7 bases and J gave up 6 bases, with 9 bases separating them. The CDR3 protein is CASIRPPGELFF. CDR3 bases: TGTGCCAGCATCCGCCCCCCCGGGGAGCTGTTTTTT.

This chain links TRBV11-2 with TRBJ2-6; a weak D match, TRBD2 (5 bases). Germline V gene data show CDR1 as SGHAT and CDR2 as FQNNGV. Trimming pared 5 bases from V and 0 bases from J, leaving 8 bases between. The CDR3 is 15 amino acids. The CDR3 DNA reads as TGTGCCAGCAGCGGAGAGGGCTCTGGGGCCAACGTCCTGACTTTC. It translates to CASSGEGSGANVLTF.